This passage covers 32 T cell receptor beta chains from one sample sequenced in a study of Graves' ophthalmopathy and Graves' hyperthyroidism. As the template, RNA transcripts were used to amplify TCR beta CDR3 regions. HTBI primers were employed in first-round RT-PCR, then a second-round multiplex PCR followed. TCRdb processed the multiplex PCR reads anew with MiXCR; each CDR3 protein has one entry. The sample includes over a million distinct CDR3 sequences, less than 45% of them seen just once. Sequenced: peripheral blood or thyroid tissue (not recorded which). The receptors were gathered from an adult man with Graves' hyperthyroidism.

This clonotype showed up many times. This chain connects TRBV19 to TRBJ2-5, with TRBD2 identical over 7 bases. The V segment lost 3 bases and the J segment 7 bases; nucleotides outside the gene matches: 14. Germline V gene sequence: CDR1 LNHDA, CDR2 SQIVND (reference sequence). The CDR3 has 16 amino acids. For the CDR3, the DNA is TGTGCCAGTAGTATCCTCGGCGGGAGTGGATTCGTGACCCAGTACTTC. Its protein is CASSILGGSGFVTQYF.

On this clonotype: This clone may be a read error of a much larger clone one base away. The J gene is TRBJ2-2, the V gene TRBV5-1, with 9 bases aligning to TRBD2. The CDR3 spans 16 residues. CDR1 SGHRS and CDR2 YFSETQ come from the germline V gene. CDR3 protein: CASSSQGTSITRELFF. CDR3 nucleotide sequence: TGCGCCAGCAGTTCCCAAGGGACTAGCATCACCCGGGAGCTGTTTTTT.

On this clonotype itself: One junction end does not reproduce the germline sequence, and a read error may be involved. The genes are TRBV2 and TRBJ2-2, with 8 bases identical to TRBD2. This CDR3 spans 16 amino acids. Looked up from germline, CDR1 is SNHLY and CDR2 is FYNNEI. The CDR3 spells CAGSEVLGLGTGELFF. The CDR3, as DNA: TGTGCCGGCAGTGAAGTGTTGGGACTAGGGACCGGGGAGCTGTTTTTT.

Comments on this clonotype: A read error is possible here, since a much larger clone lies one base away. The J gene is TRBJ2-7, the V gene TRBV7-2; D is perhaps TRBD2 (5 bases). The length of the CDR3 is 14 residues. The germline gives CDR1 SGHTA, CDR2 FQGNSA. CDR3 sequence: CASSLARVAYGQYF. CDR3 coding DNA: TGTGCCAGCAGCTTAGCGAGGGTAGCCTACGGGCAGTACTTC.

This clonotype came up many times. Mismatch with germline at one junction end may stem from a read error. The chain uses TRBV15 and TRBJ1-6, with no clear D. The CDR3 is 15 residues long. CDR1 is LNHNV, CDR2 YYDKDF, per germline (reference sequence). Written as DNA, the CDR3 is TGTGCCACCAGCAGAGAAGACTCCAATAATTCACCCCTCCACTTT. This encodes CATSREDSNNSPLHF.

In this sample, this clonotype turned up many times. The rearrangement links TRBV24-1 to TRBJ2-5; no clear D. Trimming cost V 1 base and J 7 bases, with 9 bases left between them. CDR3 size: 13 residues. CDR1 and CDR2 from the germline V gene are KGHDR and SFDVKD. CDR3 region: CATSDLPSGTQYF. CDR3 nucleotides: TGTGCCACCAGTGATTTACCTTCCGGGACCCAGTACTTC.

This clonotype occurred a few times. The CDR3 loop is CASSQDERRETQYF. In nucleotides, the CDR3 is TGCGCCAGCAGCCAAGACGAGAGAAGAGAGACCCAGTACTTC. This chain uses TRBV4-1 with TRBJ2-5; no clear D. CDR3 length equals 14 residues. Germline values: CDR1 MGHRA, CDR2 YSYEKL. The V and J ends lost 0 bases and 4 bases respectively, with 9 bases between them.

Of note for this clonotype: This clone may be a read error of a much larger clone one base away. The rearrangement links TRBV2 to TRBJ2-5; TRBD1 or TRBD2 may be the D gene (6 bases each). The CDR3 totals 16 residues. Looked up from germline, CDR1 is SNHLY and CDR2 is FYNNEI. CDR3 loop: CASSLAGLQGQGTQYF. CDR3 sequence (DNA): TGTGCCAGCAGTCTGGCGGGACTCCAGGGGCAAGGGACCCAGTACTTC.

This clonotype was recorded many times. The CDR3 spells CATSEEDRATYGYTF. The CDR3 DNA reads TGTGCCACCAGCGAGGAGGACAGGGCTACCTATGGCTACACCTTC. The rearrangement links TRBV15 to TRBJ1-2, with 8 positions matching TRBD1. Germline values: CDR1 LNHNV, CDR2 YYDKDF (reference sequence). The CDR3 is 15 amino acids. V lost 5 bases to trimming and J lost 4 bases; unmatched junction nucleotides: 9.

Regarding this clonotype: The junction departs from the called germline gene at one end, perhaps through a read error. J is TRBJ2-7 and V is TRBV7-7; D tentatively reads TRBD1 or TRBD2 (6 bases each). CDR3 size: 15 residues. The germline V gene encodes CDR1 SSHAT and CDR2 FNYEAQ (reference sequence). CDR3 residues: CASSLAAGASYEQYF. CDR3 sequence (DNA): TGTGCTAGCAGCTTAGCGGCAGGGGCCTCCTACGAGCAGTACTTC. Full variable domain (remainder filled in from reference TRBV7-7 and TRBJ2-7): GAGVSQSPRYKVTKRGQDVTLRCDPISSHATLYWYQQALGQGPEFLTYFNYEAQPDKSGLPSDRFSAERPEGSISTLTIQRTEQRDSAMYRCASSLAAGASYEQYFGPGTRLTVT.

CDR3 sequence: CSVGVGGPYEQYF. CDR3 sequence (DNA): TGCAGCGTTGGGGTTGGGGGACCCTACGAGCAGTACTTC. The chain combines TRBV29-1 with TRBJ2-7; either TRBD1 or TRBD2 may fit D (5 bases each). Germline V gives CDR1 SQVTM, CDR2 ANQGSEA. The CDR3 length is 13 residues. Trimming stripped 4 bases from V and 2 bases from J, with 12 bases between.

Concerning this clonotype: A read error may produce the germline difference seen at one junction end. V and J are TRBV10-2 and TRBJ2-7, with 9 bases that match TRBD2. CDR1 and CDR2 from the germline V gene are WSHSY and SAAADI. This CDR3 has 15 residues. CDR3 coding DNA: TGTGCCAACAGGGGACTAGCCGGAGAAGCCTACGAGCAGTACTTC. Translating gives CANRGLAGEAYEQYF.

This chain joins TRBV15 and TRBJ1-1; TRBD1 matches 9 bases. Looked up from germline, CDR1 is LNHNV and CDR2 is YYDKDF (reference sequence). The V and J ends lost 2 bases and 3 bases, in that order; junction bases with no gene match: 10. CDR3 length: 17 amino acids. The CDR3 sequence: CATSRRTGADVDTEAFF. In DNA form, the CDR3 reads TGTGCCACCAGCAGACGGACAGGGGCGGACGTAGACACTGAAGCTTTCTTT. The full variable domain, completed using reference TRBV15 and TRBJ1-1, is DAMVIQNPRYQVTQFGKPVTLSCSQTLNHNVMYWYQQKSSQAPKLLFHYYDKDFNNEADTPDNFQSRRPNTSFCFLDIRSPGLGDTAMYLCATSRRTGADVDTEAFFGQGTRLTVV.

In this sample, this clonotype turned up many times. The V and J genes are TRBV19 and TRBJ2-5; D gene uncertain. CDR1 and CDR2 (germline): LNHDA, SQIVND (reference sequence). This CDR3 has 14 residues. V was shortened by 5 bases and J by 2 bases, with 12 bases between the two germline ends. The CDR3 sequence is CASSPGRTQETQYF. The CDR3 DNA reads TGTGCCAGTAGTCCAGGACGGACGCAAGAGACCCAGTACTTC.

The chain is built from TRBV6-1 and TRBJ1-4; D remains ambiguous. This CDR3 region has 15 residues. V was trimmed by 1 base and J by 8 bases, leaving 14 bases between them. CDR1 and CDR2 (germline): MNHNS, SASEGT. DNA of the CDR3: TGTGCCAGCAGTGAAGGGGGAGGGTCCGGGGAAAAACTGTTTTTT. Translation: CASSEGGGSGEKLFF.

The V and J genes are TRBV10-3 and TRBJ2-3, with 9 bases aligning to TRBD2. The germline V gene encodes CDR1 ENHRY and CDR2 SYGVKD. The V and J ends lost 4 bases and 8 bases, in that order; junction bases with no gene match: 7. The CDR3 contains 14 residues. The CDR3 DNA is TGTGCCATCAGTGGGGAGACTAGCGGATTTACGCAGTATTTT. Translation: CAISGETSGFTQYF.

This clonotype was found many times. This chain joins TRBV29-1 and TRBJ2-7, with 7 bases aligning to TRBD1. Germline V gene lookup returns CDR1 SQVTM and CDR2 ANQGSEA. The CDR3 loop spans 13 amino acids. J was trimmed by 0 bases and V by 6 bases; bases with no gene match: 5. The CDR3, as DNA: TGCAGCGTAGGCCGGGACAGCTCCTACGAGCAGTACTTC. Protein: CSVGRDSSYEQYF.

The CDR3 DNA follows: TGTGCCAGCAGCTTAGATCAGCTGGGGTTGTCAGATACGCAGTATTTT. This codes for CASSLDQLGLSDTQYF. This chain links TRBV11-2 with TRBJ2-3, with no clear D. V gave up 0 bases and J gave up 4 bases, with 14 bases separating them. The CDR3 totals 16 residues. The germline V gene encodes CDR1 SGHAT and CDR2 FQNNGV.

This clonotype came up many times. This chain joins TRBV19 and TRBJ1-1, with 8 bases lining up with TRBD1. The CDR3 runs 16 residues. Germline CDR1 reads LNHDA; CDR2 reads SQIVND (reference sequence). After removal of 1 base from V and 0 bases from J, the junction contained 4 bases not matched to a gene. The CDR3 DNA reads as TGTGCCAGTAGTATAGCGGACAGGGCAATGAACACTGAAGCTTTCTTT. It encodes CASSIADRAMNTEAFF.

With respect to this clonotype: Lacking the conserved final phenylalanine or tryptophan, this CDR3 likely reflects a read error. The rearrangement links TRBV2 to TRBJ2-5; D gene ambiguous. The CDR3 sequence is 14 residues long. Germline CDR1 reads SNHLY; CDR2 reads FYNNEI. The V and J ends lost 7 bases and 1 base respectively, with 13 bases between them. The CDR3 sequence: CASTQDWAQETQYL. The CDR3 nucleotides are TGTGCCAGCACTCAAGACTGGGCCCAAGAGACCCAGTACCTC.

This clonotype has only a few counts. This chain connects TRBV19 to TRBJ1-5; D gene ambiguous. CDR3 length equals 14 residues. Looked up from germline, CDR1 is LNHDA and CDR2 is SQIVND (reference sequence). Deletions cut 3 bases from V and 6 bases from J, with 12 bases between. As DNA, the CDR3 is TGTGCCAGTAGTATTCCGACCGGTAGTCAGCCCCAGCATTTT. This sequence encodes CASSIPTGSQPQHF.

With regard to this clonotype: Just one base apart from a much larger clone, this may be a read error. This CDR3 fails to terminate in the conserved phenylalanine or tryptophan, so it likely reflects a read error. The gene calls are TRBV5-6 and TRBJ1-2; 7 bases are a match to TRBD1. The V gene's germline CDR1 is SGHDT and CDR2 YYEEEE. The CDR3 consists of 15 residues. V lost 1 base to trimming and J lost 2 bases; unmatched junction nucleotides: 5. The chain's CDR3 is CASSLQGVPNYGYTL. The CDR3 DNA is TGTGCCAGCAGCTTGCAGGGGGTGCCCAACTATGGCTACACCCTC.

This clonotype was counted many times. The rearrangement uses TRBV7-9 and TRBJ2-5; the D is unclear. Between the trimmed V and J ends, which lost 7 bases and 1 base, there was a span of 7 bases. The germline V gene encodes CDR1 SEHNR and CDR2 FQNEAQ (reference sequence). The CDR3 loop spans 12 amino acids. CDR3 DNA sequence: TGTGCCAGCAAACAGTTCCAAGAGACCCAGTACTTC. Amino acids: CASKQFQETQYF.

This clonotype was seen repeatedly, ten times or more. V and J are TRBV14 and TRBJ2-7; TRBD2 aligns across 7 bases. Per the germline V gene, CDR1 is SGHDN and CDR2 is FVKESK. The CDR3 consists of 14 residues. The CDR3: CATGMGGASYEQYF. The CDR3 bases are TGTGCAACAGGCATGGGAGGGGCCTCCTACGAGCAGTACTTC.

The chain uses TRBV7-2 and TRBJ2-7; 9 bases align to TRBD2. V gave up 5 bases and J gave up 3 bases; unmatched junction bases: 8. This CDR3 contains 15 residues. Germline values: CDR1 SGHTA, CDR2 FQGNSA. This CDR3 reads CASSPAGGGYYEQYF. CDR3 nucleotides: TGTGCCAGCAGCCCAGCGGGAGGAGGGTACTACGAGCAGTACTTC.

The V gene is TRBV5-6, the J gene TRBJ2-7; tentative D call: TRBD1 (5 bases). V was shortened by 6 bases and J by 2 bases, with 18 bases between the two germline ends. The CDR3 length is 15 residues. The germline V gene has CDR1 SGHDT and CDR2 YYEEEE. The CDR3 loop is CASTSPSQGTYEQYF. In DNA form, the CDR3 reads TGTGCCAGCACCTCCCCATCGCAGGGAACCTACGAGCAGTACTTC.

This clonotype was detected many times. The chain carries TRBV6-6 and TRBJ1-5; 8 bases match TRBD1. Germline lookup yields CDR1 MNHNY and CDR2 SVGAGI (reference sequence). V dropped 10 bases and J dropped 6; count of bases not matched to a gene: 11. This CDR3 contains 14 residues. The CDR3 here is CATLDRVDSQPQHF. The CDR3 region has the DNA TGTGCCACACTGGACAGGGTCGATTCTCAGCCCCAGCATTTT.

A remark on this clonotype: This CDR3 is missing its conserved last phenylalanine or tryptophan, likely due to a read error. Because the CDR3's place on the DNA is in doubt, the DNA is left out and the CDR3 is given as listed by TCRdb. The CDR3 sequence is CATSRGGSNTGELVL. V gene TRBV15 combines with J gene TRBJ2-2. The germline gives CDR1 LNHNV, CDR2 YYDKDF (reference sequence). The CDR3 sequence runs 15 residues, both termini included.

This clonotype was seen only once. The chain is built from TRBV20-1 and TRBJ1-1; 7 bases match TRBD1. The CDR3 totals 13 residues. Trimming at V came to 4 bases and at J to 5 bases, leaving 7 bases not matched to a gene. Germline assignment: CDR1 DFQATT and CDR2 SNEGSKA (reference sequence). The CDR3, as DNA: TGCAGTGCTATTGCAGGGGGAATAACTGAAGCTTTCTTT. Encoded protein: CSAIAGGITEAFF.

The J gene is TRBJ1-5, the V gene TRBV7-8; D is possibly TRBD1 (5 bases). From germline, CDR1 is SGHVS and CDR2 FQNEAQ. Deletions cut 4 bases from V and 6 bases from J, with 13 bases between. The CDR3 has 14 amino acids. The CDR3 DNA sequence: TGTGCCAGCAGCTGGGGGGATTTGACTCAGCCCCAGCATTTT. Translated: CASSWGDLTQPQHF.

This clonotype was observed a handful of times. The chain combines TRBV2 with TRBJ2-7; D is perhaps TRBD1 (5 bases). With 5 bases removed from V and 8 bases from J, the gap between germline ends came to 19 bases. The CDR3 sequence is 14 residues long. The germline CDR1 and CDR2 sequences are SNHLY and FYNNEI. CDR3 protein: CASSRQGHQPQQYF. The CDR3 DNA reads as TGTGCCAGCAGTCGGCAGGGTCATCAGCCCCAGCAGTACTTC.

At least ten counts were recorded for this clonotype. This chain links TRBV19 with TRBJ1-5; D not certain. Germline lookup yields CDR1 LNHDA and CDR2 SQIVND (reference sequence). The V gene lost 7 bases and the J gene lost 6 bases, with 13 bases spanning the gap. This CDR3 is 13 amino acids long. The CDR3 loop reads CASKDSVIQPQHF. The CDR3 coding sequence is TGTGCCAGTAAGGATTCGGTAATTCAGCCCCAGCATTTT.